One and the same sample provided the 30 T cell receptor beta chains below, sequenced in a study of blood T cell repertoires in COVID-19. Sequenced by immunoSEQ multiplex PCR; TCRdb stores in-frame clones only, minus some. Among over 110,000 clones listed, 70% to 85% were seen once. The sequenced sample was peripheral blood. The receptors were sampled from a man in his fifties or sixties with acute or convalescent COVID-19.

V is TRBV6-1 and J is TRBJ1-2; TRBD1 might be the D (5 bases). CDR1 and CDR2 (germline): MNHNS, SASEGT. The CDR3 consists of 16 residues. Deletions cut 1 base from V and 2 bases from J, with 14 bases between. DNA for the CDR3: TGTGCCAGCAGTGAAGGTAGTGGGGCGGGGAACTATGGCTACACCTTC. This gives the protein CASSEGSGAGNYGYTF.

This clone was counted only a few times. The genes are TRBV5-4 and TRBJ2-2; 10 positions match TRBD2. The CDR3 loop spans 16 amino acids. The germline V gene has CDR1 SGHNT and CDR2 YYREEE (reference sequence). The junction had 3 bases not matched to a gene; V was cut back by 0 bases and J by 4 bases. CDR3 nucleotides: TGTGCCAGCAGCTTGGGGCTAGCGGGAGCCACCGGGGAGCTGTTTTTT. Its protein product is CASSLGLAGATGELFF.

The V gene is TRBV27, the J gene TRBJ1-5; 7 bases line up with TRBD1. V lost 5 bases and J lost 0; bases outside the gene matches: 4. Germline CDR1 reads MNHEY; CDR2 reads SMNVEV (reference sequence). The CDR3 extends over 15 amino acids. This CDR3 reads CASSAGTDSNQPQHF. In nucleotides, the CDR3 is TGTGCCAGCAGTGCGGGGACAGATAGCAATCAGCCCCAGCATTTT.

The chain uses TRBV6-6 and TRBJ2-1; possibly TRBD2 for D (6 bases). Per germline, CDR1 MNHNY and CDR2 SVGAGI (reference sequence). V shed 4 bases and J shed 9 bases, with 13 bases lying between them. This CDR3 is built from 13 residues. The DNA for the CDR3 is TGTGCCAGCAGTTCAACGGGACTCGTTGAGCAGTTCTTC. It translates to CASSSTGLVEQFF.

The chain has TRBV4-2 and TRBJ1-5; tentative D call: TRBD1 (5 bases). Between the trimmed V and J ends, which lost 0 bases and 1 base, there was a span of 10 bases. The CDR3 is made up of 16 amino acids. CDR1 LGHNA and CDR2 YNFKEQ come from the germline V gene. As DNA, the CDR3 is TGTGCCAGCAGCCAAGATCGGGGGATGAGCAATCAGCCCCAGCATTTT. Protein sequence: CASSQDRGMSNQPQHF.

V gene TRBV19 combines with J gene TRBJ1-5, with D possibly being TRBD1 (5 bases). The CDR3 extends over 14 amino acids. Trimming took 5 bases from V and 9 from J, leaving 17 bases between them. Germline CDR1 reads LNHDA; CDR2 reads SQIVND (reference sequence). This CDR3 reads CASSPLGPGWPQHF. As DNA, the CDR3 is TGTGCCAGTAGTCCGCTGGGGCCTGGATGGCCCCAGCATTTT.

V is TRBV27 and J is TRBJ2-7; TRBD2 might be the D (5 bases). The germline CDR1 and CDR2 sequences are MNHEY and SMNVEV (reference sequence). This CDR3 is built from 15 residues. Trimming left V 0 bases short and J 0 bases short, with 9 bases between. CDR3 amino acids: CASSLSGDSSYEQYF. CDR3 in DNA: TGTGCCAGCAGTTTATCCGGGGATAGCTCCTACGAGCAGTACTTC.

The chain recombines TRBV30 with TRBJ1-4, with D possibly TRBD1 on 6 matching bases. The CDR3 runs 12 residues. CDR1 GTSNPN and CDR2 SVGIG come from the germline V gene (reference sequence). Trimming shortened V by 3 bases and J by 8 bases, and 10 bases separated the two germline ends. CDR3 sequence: CAWRKGVEKLFF. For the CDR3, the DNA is TGTGCCTGGAGGAAGGGGGTCGAAAAACTGTTTTTT.

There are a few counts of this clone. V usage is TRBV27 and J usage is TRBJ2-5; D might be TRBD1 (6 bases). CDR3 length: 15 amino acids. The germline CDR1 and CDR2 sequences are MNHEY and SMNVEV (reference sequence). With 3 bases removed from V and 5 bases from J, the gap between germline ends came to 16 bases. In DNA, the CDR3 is TGTGCCAGCAGTTTTGGGGGCTCTCTCGGGGAGACCCAGTACTTC. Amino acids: CASSFGGSLGETQYF.

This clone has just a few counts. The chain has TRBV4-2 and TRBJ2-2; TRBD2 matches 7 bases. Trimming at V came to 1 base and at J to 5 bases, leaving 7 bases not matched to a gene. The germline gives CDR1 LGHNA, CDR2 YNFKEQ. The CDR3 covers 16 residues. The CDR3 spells CASSQVPGLETGELFF. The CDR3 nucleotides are TGTGCCAGCAGCCAAGTACCTGGACTAGAAACCGGGGAGCTGTTTTTT.

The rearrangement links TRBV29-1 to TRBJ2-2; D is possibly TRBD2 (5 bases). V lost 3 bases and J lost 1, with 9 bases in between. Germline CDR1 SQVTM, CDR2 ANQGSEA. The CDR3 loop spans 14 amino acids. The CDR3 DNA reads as TGCAGCGTTGAGCGCGGGTTGAACACCGGGGAGCTGTTTTTT. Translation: CSVERGLNTGELFF.

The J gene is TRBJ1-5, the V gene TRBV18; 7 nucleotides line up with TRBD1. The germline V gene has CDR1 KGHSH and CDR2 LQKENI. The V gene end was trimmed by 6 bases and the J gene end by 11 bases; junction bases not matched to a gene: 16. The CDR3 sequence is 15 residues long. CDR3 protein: CASSRDRVPAGSQHF. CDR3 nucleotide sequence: TGTGCCAGCTCCCGAGACAGGGTGCCCGCCGGGTCCCAGCATTTT.

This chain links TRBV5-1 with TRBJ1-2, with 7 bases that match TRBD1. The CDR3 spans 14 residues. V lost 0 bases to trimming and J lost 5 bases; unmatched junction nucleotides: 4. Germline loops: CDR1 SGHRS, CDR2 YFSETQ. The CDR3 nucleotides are TGCGCCAGCAGCTTGGATGAGGGGGCGTATGGCTACACCTTC. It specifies CASSLDEGAYGYTF.

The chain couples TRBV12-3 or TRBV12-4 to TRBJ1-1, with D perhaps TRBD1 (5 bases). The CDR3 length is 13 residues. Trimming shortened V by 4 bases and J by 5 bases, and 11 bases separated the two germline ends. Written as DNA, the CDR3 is TGTGCCAGCAGTTGGTCGGGGGGTACTGAAGCTTTCTTT. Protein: CASSWSGGTEAFF.

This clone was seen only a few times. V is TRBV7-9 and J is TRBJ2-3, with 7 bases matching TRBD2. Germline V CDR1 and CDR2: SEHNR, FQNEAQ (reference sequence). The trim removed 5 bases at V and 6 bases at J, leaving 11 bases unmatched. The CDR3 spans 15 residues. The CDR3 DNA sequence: TGTGCCAGCAGCCTACGGGCGGCGGGAGCTGATACGCAGTATTTT. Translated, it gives CASSLRAAGADTQYF.

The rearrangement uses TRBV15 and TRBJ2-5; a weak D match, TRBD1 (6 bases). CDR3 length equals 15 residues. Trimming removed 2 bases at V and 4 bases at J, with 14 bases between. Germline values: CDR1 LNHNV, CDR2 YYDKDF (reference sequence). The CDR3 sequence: CATSRMKGVGETQYF. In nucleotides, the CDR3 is TGTGCCACCAGCAGAATGAAGGGGGTGGGAGAGACCCAGTACTTC.

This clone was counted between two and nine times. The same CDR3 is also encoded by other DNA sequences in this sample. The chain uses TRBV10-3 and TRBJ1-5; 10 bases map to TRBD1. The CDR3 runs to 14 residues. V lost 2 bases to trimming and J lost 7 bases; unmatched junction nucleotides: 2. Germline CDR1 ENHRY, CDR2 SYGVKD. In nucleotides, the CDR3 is TGTGCCATCAGTGAGGGACAGGGGGGCCAGCCCCAGCATTTT. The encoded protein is CAISEGQGGQPQHF.

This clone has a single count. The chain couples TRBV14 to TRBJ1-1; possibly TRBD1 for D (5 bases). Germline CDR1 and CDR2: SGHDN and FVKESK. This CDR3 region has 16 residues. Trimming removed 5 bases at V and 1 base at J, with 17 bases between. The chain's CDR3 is CASSWREGVRNTEAFF. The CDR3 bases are TGTGCCAGCAGCTGGAGGGAAGGGGTAAGGAACACTGAAGCTTTCTTT.

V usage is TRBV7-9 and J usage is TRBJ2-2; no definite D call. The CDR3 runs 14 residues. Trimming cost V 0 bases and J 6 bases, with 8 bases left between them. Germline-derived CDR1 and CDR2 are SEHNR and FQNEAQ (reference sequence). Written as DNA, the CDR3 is TGTGCCAGCAGCTTAGCGGCACAATCCGGGGAGCTGTTTTTT. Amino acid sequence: CASSLAAQSGELFF.

For the CDR3, the DNA is TGTGCCAGCAGTCAGGGAATGAACACTGAAGCTTTCTTT. Protein: CASSQGMNTEAFF. The chain combines TRBV6-2 or TRBV6-3 with TRBJ1-1, with TRBD1 as a possible D gene (5 bases). V shed 5 bases and J shed 0 bases, with 7 bases lying between them. The CDR3 runs 13 residues. The V gene's germline CDR1 is MNHEY and CDR2 SVGEGT.

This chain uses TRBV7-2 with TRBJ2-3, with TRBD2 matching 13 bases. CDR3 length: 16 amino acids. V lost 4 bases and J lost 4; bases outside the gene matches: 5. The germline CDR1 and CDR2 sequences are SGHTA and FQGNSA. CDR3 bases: TGTGCCAGCAGCTCGGGACTAGCGGGGAAGGCAGATACGCAGTATTTT. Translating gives CASSSGLAGKADTQYF.

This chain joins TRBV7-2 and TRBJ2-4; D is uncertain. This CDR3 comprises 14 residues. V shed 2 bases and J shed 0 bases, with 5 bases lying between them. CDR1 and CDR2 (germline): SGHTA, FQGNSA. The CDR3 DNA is TGTGCCAGCAGCTTACCCTTAGCCAAAAACATTCAGTACTTC. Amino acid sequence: CASSLPLAKNIQYF. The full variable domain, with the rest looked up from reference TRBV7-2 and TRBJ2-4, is GAGVSQSPSNKVTEKGKDVELRCDPISGHTALYWYRQSLGQGLEFLIYFQGNSAPDKSGLPSDRFSAERTGGSVSTLTIQRTQQEDSAVYLCASSLPLAKNIQYFGAGTRLSVL.

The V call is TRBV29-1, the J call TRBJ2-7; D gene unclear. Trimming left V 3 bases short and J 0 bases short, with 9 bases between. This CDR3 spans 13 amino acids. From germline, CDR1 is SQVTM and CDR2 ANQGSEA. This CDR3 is CSVEAPLSYEQYF. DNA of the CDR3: TGCAGCGTTGAGGCTCCCCTCTCCTACGAGCAGTACTTC.

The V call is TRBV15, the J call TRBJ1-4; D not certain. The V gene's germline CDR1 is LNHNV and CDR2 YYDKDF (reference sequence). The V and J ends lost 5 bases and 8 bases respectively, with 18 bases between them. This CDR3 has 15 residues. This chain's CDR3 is CATSPYGGRNEKLFF. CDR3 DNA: TGTGCCACCAGCCCTTATGGAGGGAGGAACGAAAAACTGTTTTTT.

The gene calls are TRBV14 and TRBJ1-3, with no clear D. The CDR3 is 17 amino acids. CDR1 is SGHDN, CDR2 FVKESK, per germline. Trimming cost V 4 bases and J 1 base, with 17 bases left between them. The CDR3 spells CASSPIRGIGSGNTIYF. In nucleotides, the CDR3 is TGTGCCAGCAGCCCTATTCGGGGTATTGGTTCTGGAAACACCATATATTTT.

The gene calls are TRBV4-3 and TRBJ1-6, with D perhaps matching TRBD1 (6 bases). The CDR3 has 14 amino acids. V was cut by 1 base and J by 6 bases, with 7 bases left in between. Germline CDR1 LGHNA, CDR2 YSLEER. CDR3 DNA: TGCGCCAGCAGCCAAGGGGGGCCTAATTCACCCCTCCACTTT. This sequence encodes CASSQGGPNSPLHF.

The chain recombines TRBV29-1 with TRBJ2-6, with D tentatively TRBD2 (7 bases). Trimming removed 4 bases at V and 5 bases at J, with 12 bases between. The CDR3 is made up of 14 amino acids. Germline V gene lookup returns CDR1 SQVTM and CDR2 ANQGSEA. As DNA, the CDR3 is TGCAGCGTTGGGGGGGGCGGTCGGGCCAACGTCCTGACTTTC. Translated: CSVGGGGRANVLTF.

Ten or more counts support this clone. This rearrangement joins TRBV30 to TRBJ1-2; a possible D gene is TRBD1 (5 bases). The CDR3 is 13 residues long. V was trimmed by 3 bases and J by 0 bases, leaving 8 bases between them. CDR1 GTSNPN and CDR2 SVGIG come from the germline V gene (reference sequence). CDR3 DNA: TGTGCCTGGAGCGACAGCTCTAACTATGGCTACACCTTC. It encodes CAWSDSSNYGYTF.

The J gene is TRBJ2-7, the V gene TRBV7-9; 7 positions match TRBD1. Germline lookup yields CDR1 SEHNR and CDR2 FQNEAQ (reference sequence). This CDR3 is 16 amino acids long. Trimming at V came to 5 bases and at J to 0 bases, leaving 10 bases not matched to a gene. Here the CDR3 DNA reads TGTGCCAGCAGCCCGCTCCAAGGACAGGACTCCTACGAGCAGTACTTC. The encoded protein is CASSPLQGQDSYEQYF.

The CDR3 nucleotides are TGTGCCAGCAGCCCTCGGGGTGGCGGCTCTGGAAACACCATATATTTT. This gives the protein CASSPRGGGSGNTIYF. The V gene is TRBV9, the J gene TRBJ1-3, with D hard to call. V lost 4 bases and J 0 bases, leaving 14 bases between the germline ends. This CDR3 comprises 16 residues. Germline V gene sequence: CDR1 SGDLS, CDR2 YYNGEE.